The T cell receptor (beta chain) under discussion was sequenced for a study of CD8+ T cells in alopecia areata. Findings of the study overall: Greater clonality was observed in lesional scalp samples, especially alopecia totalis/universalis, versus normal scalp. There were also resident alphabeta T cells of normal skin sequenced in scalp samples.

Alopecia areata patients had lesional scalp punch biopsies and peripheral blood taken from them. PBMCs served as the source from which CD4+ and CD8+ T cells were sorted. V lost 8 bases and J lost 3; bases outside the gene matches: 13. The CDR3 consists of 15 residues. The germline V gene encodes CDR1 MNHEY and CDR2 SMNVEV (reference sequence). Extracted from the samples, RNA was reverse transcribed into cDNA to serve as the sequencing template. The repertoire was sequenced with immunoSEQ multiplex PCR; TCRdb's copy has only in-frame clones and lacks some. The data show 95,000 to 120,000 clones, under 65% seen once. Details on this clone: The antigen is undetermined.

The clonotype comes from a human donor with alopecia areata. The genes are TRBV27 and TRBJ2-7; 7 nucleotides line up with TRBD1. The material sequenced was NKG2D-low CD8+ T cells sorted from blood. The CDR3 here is CASAGTAKRHYEQYF. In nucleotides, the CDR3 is TGTGCCAGCGCCGGGACAGCCAAAAGACACTACGAGCAGTACTTC.